Below, one T cell receptor beta chain is given with its context. This record belongs to a study of cytomegalovirus exposure and HLA in healthy donors. Study overall: From 150 million to 200 million T cells, an earlier analysis saw approximately 110 million unique TCR beta sequences. Unique TCRs numbering approximately 81 million, obtained from HLA-typed donors, made up an early data release. Of the donors genotyped, several hundred in all, about 76% fell in the Caucasian-associated ancestry cluster.

The PCR was carried out with 60 Vbeta primers and 13 Jbeta primers. Generated by immunoSEQ multiplex PCR, the TCRdb table keeps only in-frame clones and is missing some. The sample comprises some 140,000 clones, 79% of which are singletons, and roughly 6.8% rests with the top ten. Germline CDR1 is SGHNT and CDR2 is YYREEE (reference sequence). The CDR3 length is 15 residues. The V end lost 1 base, the J end lost 0 bases, and 9 bases lay between the germline ends. The sequencing sample was made of PBMCs. The source of this sequence is a man aged 35-49 years in good health and CMV-seropositive. The chain employs TRBV5-4 and TRBJ2-3, with D possibly being TRBD2 (6 bases). The CDR3 bases are TGTGCCAGCAGCTTGCCGGGAGTTAGCACAGATACGCAGTATTTT. Amino acids: CASSLPGVSTDTQYF.